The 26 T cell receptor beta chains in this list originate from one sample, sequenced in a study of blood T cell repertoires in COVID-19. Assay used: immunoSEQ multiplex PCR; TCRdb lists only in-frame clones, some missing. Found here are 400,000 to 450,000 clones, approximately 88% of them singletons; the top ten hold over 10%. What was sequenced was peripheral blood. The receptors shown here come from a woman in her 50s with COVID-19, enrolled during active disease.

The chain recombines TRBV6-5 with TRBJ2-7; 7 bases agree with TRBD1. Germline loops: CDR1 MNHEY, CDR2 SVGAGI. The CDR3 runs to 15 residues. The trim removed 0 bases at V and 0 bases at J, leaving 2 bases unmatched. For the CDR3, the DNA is TGTGCCAGCAGTTACTCTGGGACAGCCTCCTACGAGCAGTACTTC. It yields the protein CASSYSGTASYEQYF.

The CDR3 region has the DNA TGCGCCAGCAGCCAATGGACTAGCGGGGGGGCCCGTGACGGGGAGCTGTTTTTT. Its protein product is CASSQWTSGGARDGELFF. The chain joins TRBV4-1 to TRBJ2-2; 15 nucleotides agree with TRBD2. Germline V gene sequence: CDR1 MGHRA, CDR2 YSYEKL. The CDR3 is made up of 18 amino acids. J was trimmed by 7 bases and V by 2 bases; bases with no gene match: 8.

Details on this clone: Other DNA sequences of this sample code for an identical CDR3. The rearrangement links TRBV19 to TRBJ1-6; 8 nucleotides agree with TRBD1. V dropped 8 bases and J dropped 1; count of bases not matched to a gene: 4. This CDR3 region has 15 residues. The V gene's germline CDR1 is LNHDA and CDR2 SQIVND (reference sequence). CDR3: CASRDRGSYNSPLHF. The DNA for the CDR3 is TGTGCCAGTCGAGACAGGGGATCCTATAATTCACCCCTCCACTTT.

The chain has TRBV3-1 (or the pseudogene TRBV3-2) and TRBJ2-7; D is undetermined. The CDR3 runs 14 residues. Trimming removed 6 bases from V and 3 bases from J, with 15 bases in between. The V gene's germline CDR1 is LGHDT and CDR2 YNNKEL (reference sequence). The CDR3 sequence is CASSPTRRVYEQYF. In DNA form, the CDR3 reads TGTGCCAGCAGTCCTACCCGGAGAGTCTACGAGCAGTACTTC.

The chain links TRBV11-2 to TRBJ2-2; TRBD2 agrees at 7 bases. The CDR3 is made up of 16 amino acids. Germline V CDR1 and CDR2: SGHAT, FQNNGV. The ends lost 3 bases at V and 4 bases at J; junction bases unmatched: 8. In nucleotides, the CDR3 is TGTGCCAGCAGCTTGATCAGCGGGGATGGCACCGGGGAGCTGTTTTTT. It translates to CASSLISGDGTGELFF.

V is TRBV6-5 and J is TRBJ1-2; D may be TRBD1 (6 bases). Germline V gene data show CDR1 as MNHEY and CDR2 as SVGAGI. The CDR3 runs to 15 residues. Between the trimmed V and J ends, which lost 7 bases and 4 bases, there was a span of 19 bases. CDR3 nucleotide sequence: TGTGCCAGCACTACAATCCGGGGGGCTGGCTATGGCTACACCTTC. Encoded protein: CASTTIRGAGYGYTF.

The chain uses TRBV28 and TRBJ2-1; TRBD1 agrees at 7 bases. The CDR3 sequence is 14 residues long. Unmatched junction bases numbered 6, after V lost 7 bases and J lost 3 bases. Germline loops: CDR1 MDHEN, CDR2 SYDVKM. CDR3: CASNDRVDYNEQFF. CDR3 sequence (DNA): TGTGCCAGCAATGACAGGGTTGACTACAATGAGCAGTTCTTC.

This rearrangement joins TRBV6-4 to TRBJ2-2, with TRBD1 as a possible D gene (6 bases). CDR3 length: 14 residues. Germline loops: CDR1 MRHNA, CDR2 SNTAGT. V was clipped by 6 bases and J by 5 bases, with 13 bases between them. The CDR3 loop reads CASRGEQGTGELFF. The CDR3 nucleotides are TGTGCCAGCAGGGGGGAACAGGGAACCGGGGAGCTGTTTTTT.

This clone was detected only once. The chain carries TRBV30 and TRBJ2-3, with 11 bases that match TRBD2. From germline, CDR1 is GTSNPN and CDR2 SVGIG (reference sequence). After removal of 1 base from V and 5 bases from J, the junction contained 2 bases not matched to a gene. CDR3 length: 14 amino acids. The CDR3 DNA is TGTGCCTGGAGTGAGGGACTAGCGGTAGATACGCAGTATTTT. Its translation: CAWSEGLAVDTQYF.

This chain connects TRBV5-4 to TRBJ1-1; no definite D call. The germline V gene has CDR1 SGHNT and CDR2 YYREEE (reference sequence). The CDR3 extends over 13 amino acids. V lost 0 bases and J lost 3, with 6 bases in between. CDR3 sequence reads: CASSLGEDTEAFF. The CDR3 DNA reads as TGTGCCAGCAGCTTGGGGGAGGACACTGAAGCTTTCTTT.

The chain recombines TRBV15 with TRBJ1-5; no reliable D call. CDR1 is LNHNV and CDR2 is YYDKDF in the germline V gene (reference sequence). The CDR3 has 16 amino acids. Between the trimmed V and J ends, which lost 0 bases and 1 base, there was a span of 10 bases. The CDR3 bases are TGTGCCACCAGCAGAGATGCGGGAGAGAGCAATCAGCCCCAGCATTTT. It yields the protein CATSRDAGESNQPQHF.

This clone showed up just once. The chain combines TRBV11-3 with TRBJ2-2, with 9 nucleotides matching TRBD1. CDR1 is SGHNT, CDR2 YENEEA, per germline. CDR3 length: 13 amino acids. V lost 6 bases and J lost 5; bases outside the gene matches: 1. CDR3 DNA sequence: TGTGCCAGCAGGGACAGGGGTACCGGGGAGCTGTTTTTT. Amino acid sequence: CASRDRGTGELFF.

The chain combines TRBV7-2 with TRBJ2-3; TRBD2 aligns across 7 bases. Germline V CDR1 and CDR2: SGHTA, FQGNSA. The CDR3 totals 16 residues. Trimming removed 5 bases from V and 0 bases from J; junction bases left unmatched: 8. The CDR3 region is CASSPSAGLSTDTQYF. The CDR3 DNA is TGTGCCAGCAGCCCCTCAGCGGGGTTAAGCACAGATACGCAGTATTTT.

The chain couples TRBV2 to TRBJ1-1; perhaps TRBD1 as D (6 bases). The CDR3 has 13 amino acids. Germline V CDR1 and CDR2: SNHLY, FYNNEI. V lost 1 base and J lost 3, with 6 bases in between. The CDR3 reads CASSEEGDTEAFF. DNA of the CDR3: TGTGCCAGCAGTGAAGAGGGGGACACTGAAGCTTTCTTT.

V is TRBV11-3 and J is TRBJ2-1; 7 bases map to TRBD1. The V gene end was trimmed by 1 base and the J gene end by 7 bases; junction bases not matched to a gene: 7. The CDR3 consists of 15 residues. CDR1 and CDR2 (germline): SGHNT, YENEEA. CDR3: CASSLAPTGWNEQFF. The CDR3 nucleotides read TGTGCCAGCAGCTTAGCCCCGACAGGGTGGAATGAGCAGTTCTTC.

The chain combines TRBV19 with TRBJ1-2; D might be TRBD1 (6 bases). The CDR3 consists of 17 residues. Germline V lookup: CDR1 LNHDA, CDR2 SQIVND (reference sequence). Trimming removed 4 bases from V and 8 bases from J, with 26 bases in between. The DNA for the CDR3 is TGTGCCAGTAGTAATAGGGTCGGACAGTCATTACGTTCGGGCTACACCTTC. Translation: CASSNRVGQSLRSGYTF.

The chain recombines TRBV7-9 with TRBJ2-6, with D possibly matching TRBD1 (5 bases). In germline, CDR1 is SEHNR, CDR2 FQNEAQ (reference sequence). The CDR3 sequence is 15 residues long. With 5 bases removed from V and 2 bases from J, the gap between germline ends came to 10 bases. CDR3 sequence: CASSPGHAGANVLTF. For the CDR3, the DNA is TGTGCCAGCAGCCCCGGACACGCTGGGGCCAACGTCCTGACTTTC.

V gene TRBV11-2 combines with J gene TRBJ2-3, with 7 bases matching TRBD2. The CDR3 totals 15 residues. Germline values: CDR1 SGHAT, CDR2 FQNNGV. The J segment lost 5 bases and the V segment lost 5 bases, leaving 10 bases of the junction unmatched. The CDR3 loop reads CASSLLTSAGDTQYF. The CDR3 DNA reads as TGTGCCAGCAGCCTACTCACTAGCGCGGGAGATACGCAGTATTTT.

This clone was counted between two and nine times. CDR3 DNA sequence: TGTGCCAGCAGTTTAAGGGTGATGGCTAGGGGGACTGAAGCTTTCTTT. Its protein is CASSLRVMARGTEAFF. This chain uses TRBV28 with TRBJ1-1, with D possibly matching TRBD1 (6 bases). Germline lookup yields CDR1 MDHEN and CDR2 SYDVKM. V lost 2 bases, J lost 5 bases, and 18 bases lay in between. The length of the CDR3 is 16 residues.

The CDR3 loop is CAISEGTLNTEAFF. The CDR3, as DNA: TGTGCCATCAGTGAAGGGACTCTGAACACTGAAGCTTTCTTT. The V gene is TRBV10-3, the J gene TRBJ1-1, with TRBD1 as a possible D gene (5 bases). Deletions cut 3 bases from V and 0 bases from J, with 8 bases between. The CDR3 is made up of 14 amino acids. CDR1 and CDR2 (germline): ENHRY, SYGVKD.

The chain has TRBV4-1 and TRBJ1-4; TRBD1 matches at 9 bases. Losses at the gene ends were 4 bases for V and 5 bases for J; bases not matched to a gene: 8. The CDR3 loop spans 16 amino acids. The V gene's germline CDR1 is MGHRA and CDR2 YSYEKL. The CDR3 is CASSRGPGQGNEKLFF. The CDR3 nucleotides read TGCGCCAGCAGCCGGGGGCCAGGACAGGGGAATGAAAAACTGTTTTTT.

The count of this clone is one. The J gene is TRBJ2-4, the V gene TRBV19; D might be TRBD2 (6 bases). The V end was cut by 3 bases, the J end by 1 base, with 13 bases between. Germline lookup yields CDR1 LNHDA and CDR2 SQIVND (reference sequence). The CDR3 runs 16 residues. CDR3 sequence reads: CASSIGGMTAKNIQYF. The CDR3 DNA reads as TGTGCCAGTAGTATTGGGGGGATGACGGCCAAAAACATTCAGTACTTC.

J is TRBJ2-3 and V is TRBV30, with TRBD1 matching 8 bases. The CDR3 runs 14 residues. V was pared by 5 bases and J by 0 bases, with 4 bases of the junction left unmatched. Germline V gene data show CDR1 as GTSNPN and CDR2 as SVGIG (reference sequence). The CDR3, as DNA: TGTGCCTGGTCCAGGGACAGGAGCACAGATACGCAGTATTTT. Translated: CAWSRDRSTDTQYF.

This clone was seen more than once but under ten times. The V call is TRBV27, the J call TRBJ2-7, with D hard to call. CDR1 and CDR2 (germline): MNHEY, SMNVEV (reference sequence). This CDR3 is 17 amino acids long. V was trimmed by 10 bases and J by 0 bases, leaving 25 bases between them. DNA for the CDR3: TGTGCCACCTCTTTAGCAAGGTCATTAACTGTCTCCTACGAGCAGTACTTC. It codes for CATSLARSLTVSYEQYF.

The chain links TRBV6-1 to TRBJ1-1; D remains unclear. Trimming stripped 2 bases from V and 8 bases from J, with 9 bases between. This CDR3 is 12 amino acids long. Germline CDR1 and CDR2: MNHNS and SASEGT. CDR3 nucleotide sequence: TGTGCCAGCAGTGAAATAACAGAGGAAGCTTTCTTT. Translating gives CASSEITEEAFF.

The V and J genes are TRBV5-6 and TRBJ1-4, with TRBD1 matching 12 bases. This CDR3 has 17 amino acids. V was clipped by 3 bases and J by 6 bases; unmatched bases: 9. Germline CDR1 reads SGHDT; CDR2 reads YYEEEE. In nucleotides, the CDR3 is TGTGCCAGCAGCTATACGTCCGGGACAGGGGGCGATGAAAAACTGTTTTTT. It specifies CASSYTSGTGGDEKLFF.